This TCR beta chain was observed in a study of lymphopenia after photon versus proton radiotherapy. Note on this clone: Antigen specificity is unknown.

Method: immunoSEQ multiplex PCR; TCRdb's copy keeps in-frame clones and lacks some. The table has about 49,000 clones, over 70% seen once. Whole-study findings and limits: Oligoclonal CD8+ Temra expansion after nadir drove photon patients' diversity drop. Larger post-nadir TCR diversity loss correlated inversely with survival in deceased patients. Under photons, naive T cells and diversity fell while effector/memory populations rose.

V lost 7 bases and J lost 3, with 13 bases in between. CDR1 and CDR2 from the germline V gene are SNHLY and FYNNEI. This CDR3 contains 13 residues. This rearrangement joins TRBV2 to TRBJ2-7; maybe TRBD2 (7 bases). The sequence came from a man between 45 and 60 years old with gastric cancer. The sample in question was peripheral blood, obtained from a patient treated with photon-based radiotherapy. CDR3 nucleotides: TGTGCCAGCAACGGGGGGCGCGTCTACGAGCAGTACTTC. Protein: CASNGGRVYEQYF.